These T cell receptor beta chains were read from a single sample in a study of cytotoxic CD8 clonotypes in ibrutinib-treated CLL. The table came from immunoSEQ multiplex PCR; TCRdb's copy has only in-frame clones and leaves some out. The repertoire includes 200,000 to 250,000 clones, 79% of them detected once, and over 10% sits in the top ten. This specimen was PBMCs, taken after 12 months of ibrutinib treatment. Receptors originate from a human donor with chronic lymphocytic leukemia. CDR3s include the opening cysteine and the closing phenylalanine or tryptophan. Fields, in order: CDR3 protein, CDR3 DNA, V gene, clone size, J gene, D gene. D genes are given only for firm matches. A row's size may be missing; if present it is once, few, many or a size class.

CASSNRNYGYTF | TGTGCCAGTAGTAATAGAAACTATGGCTACACCTTC | TRBV19 | once | TRBJ1-2 | NA
CASSQPGRGTEAFF | TGTGCCAGCAGCCAACCGGGACGGGGCACTGAAGCTTTCTTT | TRBV14 | few | TRBJ1-1 | NA
CASSPGTGALSGGYTF | TGCGCCAGCAGCCCCGGGACAGGAGCTTTATCGGGTGGCTACACCTTC | TRBV4-1 | NA | TRBJ1-2 | TRBD1
CASSLWDPYEQYF | TGCGCCAGCAGCTTGTGGGACCCATACGAGCAGTACTTC | TRBV5-1 | NA | TRBJ2-7 | NA
CASSFQGAADYEQYF | TGTGCCAGCAGCTTTCAGGGGGCGGCCGACTACGAGCAGTACTTC | TRBV5-4 | once | TRBJ2-7 | TRBD1
CASSEQGPTEQYF | TGTGCCAGCAGTGAGCAGGGGCCTACGGAGCAGTACTTC | TRBV2 | NA | TRBJ2-7 | NA
CASSLVGQPQHF | TGTGCCAGCAGCTTGGTCGGCCAGCCCCAGCATTTT | TRBV5-4 | NA | TRBJ1-5 | NA
CASSSFFRDRGLYEQYF | TGTGCCAGCAGCTCTTTTTTCCGGGACAGGGGTTTGTACGAGCAGTACTTC | TRBV28 | NA | TRBJ2-7 | TRBD1
CASSRQGQSTDTQYF | TGTGCCAGCTCACGCCAGGGACAGTCAACAGATACGCAGTATTTT | TRBV18 | NA | TRBJ2-3 | TRBD1
CAPQRGVTDTQYF | TGTGCCCCACAGAGGGGGGTTACAGATACGCAGTATTTT | TRBV2 | NA | TRBJ2-3 | NA
CAWRARGSQETQYF | TGTGCCTGGAGGGCCAGGGGGAGTCAAGAGACCCAGTACTTC | TRBV30 | NA | TRBJ2-5 | TRBD1
CASTDDQHNEQFF | TGCGCCAGCACCGACGACCAGCACAATGAGCAGTTCTTC | TRBV4-1 | NA | TRBJ2-1 | NA
CASSQTSGSVLYF | TGTGCCAGCAGCCAAACTAGCGGGAGTGTTCTGTACTTC | TRBV6-6 | NA | TRBJ2-7 | TRBD2
CASSSLRQGRLFF | TGTGCCAGCAGCTCCCTCCGACAGGGAAGACTGTTTTTT | TRBV11-2 | NA | TRBJ1-4 | TRBD1
CATSRGSRNTGELFF | TGTGCCACCAGCAGAGGAAGCCGAAACACCGGGGAGCTGTTTTTT | TRBV15 | NA | TRBJ2-2 | NA
CASSTDKSSYNEQFF | TGTGCCAGCAGTACGGACAAAAGCTCCTACAATGAGCAGTTCTTC | TRBV7-2 | NA | TRBJ2-1 | NA
CACTPSGANVLTF | TGTGCCTGCACACCGTCTGGGGCCAACGTCCTGACTTTC | TRBV30 | once | TRBJ2-6 | NA
CASSALAGGPDTQYF | TGTGCCAGCAGTGCTCTAGCGGGGGGGCCAGATACGCAGTATTTT | TRBV6-1 | few | TRBJ2-3 | TRBD2
CASSLGTGGEETQYF | TGTGCCAGCAGCTTAGGGACAGGGGGCGAAGAGACCCAGTACTTC | TRBV11-3 | NA | TRBJ2-5 | TRBD1
CAISEPQGAYGYTF | TGTGCCATCAGTGAGCCACAGGGGGCATATGGCTACACCTTC | TRBV10-3 | few | TRBJ1-2 | TRBD1
CASSLELNNEQFF | TGTGCCAGCAGCTTAGAACTAAACAATGAGCAGTTCTTC | TRBV11-2 | NA | TRBJ2-1 | NA
CASSQSNRVREAEQYF | TGCGCCAGCAGTCAATCGAACAGGGTTCGGGAGGCCGAGCAGTACTTC | TRBV23-1 | NA | TRBJ2-7 | NA
CASSLDTSVNEQFF | TGTGCCAGCAGCCTAGACACTAGCGTGAATGAGCAGTTCTTC | TRBV7-9 | NA | TRBJ2-1 | TRBD2
CASSLLGLAGTTDTQYF | TGTGCCAGCAGCTTATTAGGACTAGCGGGTACCACAGATACGCAGTATTTT | TRBV11-2 | once | TRBJ2-3 | TRBD2
CASSPGTTYEQYF | TGCGCCAGCAGCCCCGGGACTACCTACGAGCAGTACTTC | TRBV5-1 | NA | TRBJ2-7 | TRBD2
CASSFRGVQFF | TGTGCCAGCAGCTTCCGGGGGGTTCAGTTCTTC | TRBV5-4 | NA | TRBJ2-1 | TRBD2
CASSLRGRTGDGDTGELFF | TGTGCCAGCAGCCTTAGGGGGCGGACAGGGGATGGGGACACCGGGGAGCTGTTTTTT | TRBV21-1 | NA | TRBJ2-2 | NA
CASSHGSALSYNEQFF | TGTGCCAGCAGTCATGGGTCCGCCCTCTCCTACAATGAGCAGTTCTTC | TRBV28 | NA | TRBJ2-1 | NA
CASSPRPDRVYTEAFF | TGTGCCAGCAGTCCCCGACCGGACAGGGTGTACACTGAAGCTTTCTTT | TRBV27 | NA | TRBJ1-1 | TRBD1
CASSQQGTYGYTF | TGTGCCAGCAGTCAACAGGGGACCTATGGCTACACCTTC | TRBV6-4 | few | TRBJ1-2 | TRBD1
CASSYSTEAFF | TGTGCCAGCAGTTACTCGACAGAAGCTTTCTTT | TRBV6-6 | NA | TRBJ1-1 | NA
CASSLAPSGGPDTQYF | TGCGCCAGCAGCTTGGCTCCTAGCGGGGGCCCAGATACGCAGTATTTT | TRBV5-1 | NA | TRBJ2-3 | TRBD2
CASSPYNEQFF | TGTGCCAGCAGTCCCTACAATGAGCAGTTCTTC | TRBV7-9 | NA | TRBJ2-1 | NA
CASRTGYTGELFF | TGTGCCAGCCGGACAGGGTACACCGGGGAGCTGTTTTTT | TRBV2 | NA | TRBJ2-2 | TRBD1
CASSWEDTQYF | TGTGCCAGCAGCTGGGAGGATACGCAGTATTTT | TRBV5-6 | NA | TRBJ2-3 | NA
CASSESMVLGERLEQYF | TGCGCCAGCAGTGAGTCAATGGTGTTAGGGGAGCGTCTAGAGCAGTACTTC | TRBV10-2 | NA | TRBJ2-7 | NA
CASRVEVGTSGRRYEQYF | TGCGCCAGCAGAGTCGAGGTGGGGACTAGCGGGAGAAGGTACGAGCAGTACTTC | TRBV10-2 | NA | TRBJ2-7 | TRBD2
CASSLGTGEETQYF | TGCGCCAGCAGCTTGGGCACAGGGGAGGAGACCCAGTACTTC | TRBV5-1 | NA | TRBJ2-5 | TRBD1
CASSYSTANTGELFF | TGTGCCAGCAGTTACTCAACTGCGAACACCGGGGAGCTGTTTTTT | TRBV6-5 | NA | TRBJ2-2 | NA
CASSSLGPGLGTDTQYF | TGTGCCAGCAGCTCCTTGGGACCGGGACTAGGAACAGATACGCAGTATTTT | TRBV7-8 | NA | TRBJ2-3 | TRBD2
CASSLDRRGSQTYEQYF | TGTGCCAGCAGCTTAGATCGACGAGGGAGCCAGACCTACGAGCAGTACTTC | TRBV11-2 | NA | TRBJ2-7 | NA
CASSIMGWEQYF | TGTGCCAGCAGCATAATGGGATGGGAGCAGTACTTC | TRBV11-2 | NA | TRBJ2-7 | NA
CASSLESNSRTQYF | TGCGCCAGCAGCTTGGAATCCAACTCCCGAACCCAGTACTTC | TRBV5-1 | NA | TRBJ2-5 | NA
CASSLVLAGSTDTQYF | TGCGCCAGCAGCTTGGTGTTAGCGGGTAGCACAGATACGCAGTATTTT | TRBV5-1 | NA | TRBJ2-3 | TRBD2
CASRILAWTGELFF | TGCGCCAGCAGGATACTAGCGTGGACCGGGGAGCTGTTTTTT | TRBV4-1 | NA | TRBJ2-2 | TRBD2
CASSPRGILSSYNEQFF | TGTGCCAGCAGTCCCCGAGGGATCTTGAGCTCCTACAATGAGCAGTTCTTC | TRBV28 | NA | TRBJ2-1 | NA